This entry lists 8 T cell receptor beta chains sequenced from one sample in a study of cytomegalovirus exposure and HLA in healthy donors. Sequencing used immunoSEQ multiplex PCR; TCRdb keeps in-frame clones, though not all of them. Seen here are 150,000 or so clones, about 87% observed once, and the top ten hold approximately 1.4%. Sequencing was done on a sample of PBMCs. The source is a woman aged 25-40 years in good health and CMV-seronegative.

This clone was counted a single time. The CDR3 spells CAVRGRSSYEQYF. In nucleotides, the CDR3 is TGTGCCGTCAGGGGACGGAGCTCCTACGAGCAGTACTTC. This chain joins TRBV7-9 and TRBJ2-7; D perhaps matches TRBD1 (6 bases). The CDR3 covers 13 residues. Trimming removed 11 bases at V and 0 bases at J, with 14 bases between. Germline loops: CDR1 SEHNR, CDR2 FQNEAQ (reference sequence). Drawing the rest from reference TRBV7-9 and TRBJ2-7, the complete variable domain is DTGVSQNPRHKITKRGQNVTFRCDPISEHNRLYWYRQTLGQGPEFLTYFQNEAQLEKSRLLSDRFSAERPKGSFSTLEIQRTEQGDSAMYLCAVRGRSSYEQYFGPGTRLTVT.

The gene calls are TRBV7-9 and TRBJ2-7, with 10 bases matching TRBD1. The germline V gene has CDR1 SEHNR and CDR2 FQNEAQ (reference sequence). The CDR3 has 15 amino acids. After removal of 5 bases from V and 1 base from J, the junction contained 5 bases not matched to a gene. The CDR3 spells CASSPGTGVSYEQYF. The CDR3 nucleotides are TGTGCCAGCAGCCCCGGGACAGGGGTATCCTACGAGCAGTACTTC.

The gene calls are TRBV9 and TRBJ1-1; tentative D call: TRBD1 (5 bases). V was cut by 4 bases and J by 5 bases, with 21 bases left in between. CDR3 length: 16 residues. From germline, CDR1 is SGDLS and CDR2 YYNGEE. The CDR3 DNA reads TGTGCCAGCAGCCACCATAGGGACTCCGGTGGTACTGAAGCTTTCTTT. It yields the protein CASSHHRDSGGTEAFF.

J is TRBJ2-3 and V is TRBV27; D perhaps matches TRBD2 (6 bases). The V end was cut by 6 bases, the J end by 2 bases, with 15 bases between. Germline CDR1 is MNHEY and CDR2 is SMNVEV (reference sequence). The CDR3 loop spans 15 amino acids. The CDR3 loop is CASSPRPGDTDTQYF. In DNA form, the CDR3 reads TGTGCCAGCAGCCCTAGACCGGGGGACACAGATACGCAGTATTTT.

V usage is TRBV7-8 and J usage is TRBJ1-6; D is unresolved. V gave up 1 base and J gave up 5 bases, with 9 bases separating them. The CDR3 spans 15 residues. Germline V gene lookup returns CDR1 SGHVS and CDR2 FQNEAQ. DNA of the CDR3: TGTGCCAGCAGCTTAGTCCGACGGGATAATTCACCCCTCCACTTT. This codes for CASSLVRRDNSPLHF.

In this sample, this clone turned up a few times. The chain combines TRBV7-2 with TRBJ2-5; 7 bases match TRBD1. Germline lookup yields CDR1 SGHTA and CDR2 FQGNSA. After removal of 4 bases from V and 5 bases from J, the junction contained 10 bases not matched to a gene. CDR3 length: 15 residues. CDR3 nucleotide sequence: TGTGCCAGCAGCTCCGCGGACAGGTCCCCTGAGACCCAGTACTTC. Its translation is CASSSADRSPETQYF. Full variable domain (remainder filled in from reference TRBV7-2 and TRBJ2-5): GAGVSQSPSNKVTEKGKDVELRCDPISGHTALYWYRQSLGQGLEFLIYFQGNSAPDKSGLPSDRFSAERTGGSVSTLTIQRTQQEDSAVYLCASSSADRSPETQYFGPGTRLLVL.

The CDR3 protein is CASSHFTGKAFF. The CDR3 DNA reads as TGCGCCAGCAGCCATTTTACGGGAAAAGCTTTCTTT. The chain couples TRBV4-1 to TRBJ1-1; D is unresolved. Germline CDR1 and CDR2: MGHRA and YSYEKL. The V and J ends lost 3 bases and 9 bases respectively, with 11 bases between them. This CDR3 has 12 amino acids.

This clone was picked up one time. V gene TRBV19 combines with J gene TRBJ1-6, with D uncertain. Per the germline V gene, CDR1 is LNHDA and CDR2 is SQIVND (reference sequence). Trimming shortened V by 3 bases and J by 8 bases, and 8 bases separated the two germline ends. The CDR3 spans 13 residues. CDR3 residues: CASSMPEDSPLHF. CDR3 bases: TGTGCCAGTAGTATGCCAGAAGATTCACCCCTCCACTTT.